This T cell receptor beta chain was observed in a study of blood T cells in healthy people across ages (dated by TCRdb to about 2015). A note on the overall study: In model experiments, template switching captured about one uniquely barcoded TCR beta cDNA molecule for every two T cells. To track age-related changes in TCR beta repertoire diversity, the study relied on deep sequencing normalized with unique cDNA molecular identifiers. Four age groups were formed from the donors: young (average approximately 17 years), middle-aged (more than 35), aged (about 68) and long-lived (less than 85). To avoid experimental bias, donors of different ages were spread randomly across the sequencing lanes. Using the same blood draw, the study looked at two additional independent replicas of 1 million unique cDNA reads for two donors, one aged 18 to 30 and the other aged 80 or older. General study outcomes and caveats: Total diversity estimates from one million sequenced T cells were considered lower bounds and underestimates. The long-lived group showed more naive CD4+ T cells, fewer expanded clones and increased TCR diversity than the aged group, suggesting age selection. A strong correlation was found between observed TCR beta diversity and the percentage of naive T cells measured by flow cytometry. As age increased, observed TCR beta diversity per million T cells dropped in a roughly linear way, and a significant reduction was already evident by age approximately 40. Conclusive comparison of naive and antigen-experienced compartments was prevented by the profiling of bulk unsorted PBMCs. The CMV infection status of donors was not known, potentially confounding age-related changes in expanded clonotypes.

Library prep was done by 5' RACE. The sequencer listed for this sample is Illumina HiSeq 2500. A second about 7 to 11 cycle PCR used a sample-barcoded 5' primer and a J-beta primer mix. A template-switch 5' adaptor carrying 12 random nucleotides introduced a unique molecular identifier onto each TCR beta cDNA molecule. Each sample yielded at least 2.5 million CDR3-containing paired-end reads. The Mint cDNA synthesis kit, primed by a TRBC-specific oligonucleotide, was used to synthesize first-strand cDNA from all RNA. After uracil-DNA glycosylase treatment, a first 18-cycle PCR used universal primers M1SS and BC2_uni_R on all cDNA. Turning to the authors' computational methods: For normalization, 1 million high-quality reads were randomly selected from each sample, with every read carrying a distinct molecular identifier. Instead of being binned into consensus sequences, reads with shared molecular identifiers were discarded. MiTCR, with a Q25 quality threshold and the strictest error-elimination algorithm, was used for CDR3 identification, clonotype clustering and error correction. Lower-bound total TCR beta diversity was estimated with a nonparametric unseen species model using Euler transformation. TCRdb trimmed the raw reads at Q25, called clones with MiXCR and kept productive beta chains. Rows are combined by CDR3 protein, so each entry shows the most common genes and DNA. The V and J calls were determined by TCRdb, not by the authors. Here the sample has approximately 360,000 distinct CDR3 sequences; roughly half occur a single time. The biggest ten clones account for over 40% of the sample.

Systemically healthy Caucasian individuals from Russia, over 30 in total and aged roughly 6 to 100 years, were included as donors. Approximately 11 milliliters of peripheral blood were drawn from each donor into EDTA-treated Vacutainer tubes. Ficoll-Paque density-gradient centrifugation was used to isolate PBMCs, with at least 6.5 million per sample. Trizol reagent was used to extract total RNA from PBMCs, with at least 6 micrograms per sample. For every donor, flow cytometry on a PBMC aliquot measured the percentage of naive CD45RAhigh/CD27high T cells. A remark on this clonotype: What antigen it recognizes has not been identified. No clone much larger than this one lies a single base away; base qualities are absent.

Inclusive of the bounding cysteine and phenylalanine, the CDR3 is 15 residues long. The sequence is cut down to CDR3 DNA, 45 bases in frame from base 1. V drops 4 bases and J drops 2 bases, leaving 14 bases in between. CDR1 and CDR2, looked up from the germline V gene (reference sequence), are LGHDT and YNNKEL. Sequencing used blood. The chain joins TRBV3-1 to TRBJ1-2; the best D guess is TRBD1, with 5 bases matching. This TCR was sampled from a man in his sixties in good health. The sequence in DNA is TGTGCCAGCAGCCCTGTTAGGGGAGCCAACTATGGCTACACCTTC. Its protein is CASSPVRGANYGYTF.